A selection of T cell receptor beta chains follows, all from one sample in a study of human versus mouse CDR3 diversity and MHC coevolution. Assay used: immunoSEQ multiplex PCR; TCRdb lists only in-frame clones, some missing. The sample gives about 83,000 clones, just under 95% of which show up once; less than 0.16% is in the top ten. Sequenced input: naive CD4+ T cells from blood. The receptors come from a person between 25 and 70 years old in good health. Each CDR3 is given with its conserved first and last residue. Fields, in order: clone size, D gene, V gene, J gene, CDR3 protein, CDR3 DNA. The D gene is left open where the match is weak. Expanded clones are given a class, and other clones once, few, many or no size at all.

>NA|TRBD1|TRBV5-1|TRBJ1-1
CASSLGQGTFEAFF
TGCGCCAGCAGCCTGGGACAGGGTACTTTTGAAGCTTTCTTT
>NA|NA|TRBV10-1|TRBJ1-1
CASSVSDSTEAFF
TGCGCCAGCAGTGTGTCGGACAGCACTGAAGCTTTCTTT
>NA|TRBD1|TRBV28|TRBJ1-5
CASSFVTGVGNSNQPQHF
TGTGCCAGCAGTTTTGTGACAGGGGTTGGGAATAGCAATCAGCCCCAGCATTTT
>NA|NA|TRBV7-9|TRBJ1-3
CASSPTGSSGNTIYF
TGTGCCAGCAGTCCGACGGGAAGCTCTGGAAACACCATATATTTT
>NA|TRBD2|TRBV5-4|TRBJ2-7
CASSSGTSGGAPHEQYF
TGTGCCAGCAGCTCCGGGACTAGCGGGGGGGCTCCCCACGAGCAGTACTTC
>NA|NA|TRBV10-3|TRBJ1-2
CAISESGKNYGYTF
TGTGCCATCAGTGAGTCCGGGAAGAACTATGGCTACACCTTC
>NA|TRBD1|TRBV11-2|TRBJ2-7
CASSLDPGQGTYEQYF
TGTGCCAGCAGCTTAGATCCGGGACAGGGTACCTACGAGCAGTACTTC
>NA|NA|TRBV6-1|TRBJ1-2
CASGKQGLSYGYTF
TGTGCCAGCGGCAAGCAGGGACTTAGCTATGGCTACACCTTC
>NA|TRBD1|TRBV7-2|TRBJ1-2
CASSLETGGSIYGYTF
TGTGCCAGCAGCTTAGAAACAGGGGGATCTATCTATGGCTACACCTTC
>NA|NA|TRBV7-9|TRBJ2-7
CASSLGGGLEQYF
TGTGCCAGCAGCTTAGGCGGGGGCCTTGAGCAGTACTTC
>NA|NA|TRBV29-1|TRBJ2-2
CSASPGANTGELFF
TGCAGCGCGAGTCCAGGGGCGAACACCGGGGAGCTGTTTTTT
>NA|NA|TRBV6-1|TRBJ2-2
CASSFWGRTGELFF
TGTGCCAGCAGTTTCTGGGGGCGCACCGGGGAGCTGTTTTTT
>NA|NA|TRBV28|TRBJ2-7
CASSFGRVEQYF
TGTGCCAGCAGCTTCGGCAGGGTCGAGCAGTACTTC
>NA|NA|TRBV4-1|TRBJ2-1
CASSHPKERRGRYNEQFF
TGCGCCAGCAGCCACCCCAAGGAAAGACGGGGGAGGTACAATGAGCAGTTCTTC
>NA|TRBD1|TRBV5-1|TRBJ1-5
CASSLDRGNQPQHF
TGCGCCAGCAGCTTGGACAGGGGAAATCAGCCCCAGCATTTT
>once|TRBD1|TRBV7-2|TRBJ2-5
CASSIGLRGRLETQYF
TGTGCCAGCAGCATCGGGCTCAGGGGGCGCCTGGAGACCCAGTACTTC
>NA|NA|TRBV28|TRBJ1-1
CATGQLNTEAFF
TGTGCCACAGGACAGTTAAACACTGAAGCTTTCTTT
>NA|TRBD2|TRBV5-1|TRBJ2-1
CASSSTSGRALYNEQFF
TGCGCCAGCAGCTCGACTAGCGGGAGGGCCTTGTACAATGAGCAGTTCTTC
>NA|TRBD2|TRBV6-5|TRBJ2-1
CASSPGFSSGRQFF
TGTGCCAGCAGTCCTGGTTTCTCTAGCGGGCGGCAGTTCTTC
>NA|NA|TRBV5-1|TRBJ2-7
CASSLGSFASYEQYF
TGCGCCAGCAGCTTGGGCAGTTTCGCATCCTACGAGCAGTACTTC
>NA|TRBD1|TRBV2|TRBJ1-2
CASPRTGVNYGYTF
TGTGCCAGCCCTCGGACAGGCGTCAACTATGGCTACACCTTC
>NA|TRBD2|TRBV10-3|TRBJ2-7
CATHIAGGTSYEQYF
TGTGCCACACACATAGCGGGGGGGACCTCCTACGAGCAGTACTTC
>NA|NA|TRBV10-3|TRBJ2-5
CAISESAGQETQYF
TGTGCCATCAGTGAATCAGCGGGCCAAGAGACCCAGTACTTC
>once|TRBD2|TRBV30|TRBJ2-7
CAWSRALAGDEQYF
TGTGCCTGGAGTCGTGCCCTAGCGGGAGACGAGCAGTACTTC
>NA|TRBD2|TRBV6-4|TRBJ2-3
CASSEGTSGGWADTQYF
TGTGCCAGCAGTGAGGGGACTAGCGGGGGATGGGCAGATACGCAGTATTTT
>NA|TRBD2|TRBV6-5|TRBJ2-7
CASRSSGGAYEQYF
TGTGCCAGCAGGTCTAGCGGGGGGGCGTACGAGCAGTACTTC
>NA|TRBD1|TRBV10-3|TRBJ2-7
CAISVDRPSEQYF
TGTGCCATCAGTGTGGACAGGCCGTCCGAGCAGTACTTC
>NA|NA|TRBV6-6|TRBJ1-5
CASSPTGPSNQPQHF
TGTGCCAGCAGTCCGACAGGACCTAGCAATCAGCCCCAGCATTTT
>NA|TRBD1|TRBV5-1|TRBJ1-4
CASSHTGGESEKLFF
TGCGCCAGCAGCCACACAGGGGGCGAGAGTGAAAAACTGTTTTTT
>NA|NA|TRBV7-2|TRBJ1-2
CASSLAHGNNYGYTF
TGTGCCAGCAGCTTAGCGCACGGGAATAACTATGGCTACACCTTC
>NA|NA|TRBV7-6|TRBJ2-6
CASSLSPSSGANVLTF
TGTGCCAGCAGCTTATCCCCCAGCTCTGGGGCCAACGTCCTGACTTTC
>NA|TRBD1|TRBV5-8|TRBJ1-5
CASSLDRGGDVYSNQPQHF
TGTGCCAGCAGCTTGGACAGGGGTGGGGATGTATATAGCAATCAGCCCCAGCATTTT
>NA|TRBD1|TRBV14|TRBJ1-4
CASSQGKMVGTVNEKLFF
TGTGCCAGCAGCCAAGGGAAGATGGTTGGGACAGTAAATGAAAAACTGTTTTTT
>NA|NA|TRBV19|TRBJ2-3
CASSTGSSQGFFLSRFDTQYF
TGTGCCAGTAGTACCGGTTCATCACAGGGATTTTTTTTGTCGAGGTTCGATACGCAGTATTTT
>NA|NA|TRBV11-2|TRBJ2-5
CASSSPSRRWETQYF
TGTGCCAGCAGCTCTCCTTCGCGGAGGTGGGAGACCCAGTACTTC
>NA|TRBD2|TRBV7-9|TRBJ2-3
CASSSPGLAASTDTQYF
TGTGCCAGCAGCTCCCCCGGACTAGCGGCATCCACAGATACGCAGTATTTT
>NA|TRBD2|TRBV9|TRBJ2-1
CASSVLGTSGSSYNEQFF
TGTGCCAGCAGCGTACTTGGGACTAGCGGGAGTTCCTACAATGAGCAGTTCTTC
>NA|NA|TRBV2|TRBJ1-1
CASLLNTEAFF
TGTGCCAGCCTATTGAACACTGAAGCTTTCTTT
>NA|NA|TRBV20-1|TRBJ2-7
CSPTVSYEQYF
TGCAGTCCCACAGTATCCTACGAGCAGTACTTC
>NA|TRBD1|TRBV11-2|TRBJ2-3
CASSLDRGQGTWDTQYF
TGTGCCAGCAGCTTAGATCGGGGACAGGGAACTTGGGATACGCAGTATTTT
>NA|TRBD2|TRBV6-5|TRBJ2-3
CASRRSGGGTDTQYF
TGTGCCAGCAGACGGTCGGGGGGGGGCACAGATACGCAGTATTTT
>NA|NA|TRBV7-9|TRBJ2-5
CASSPSGETQYF
TGTGCCAGCAGCCCCAGCGGGGAGACCCAGTACTTC
>NA|NA|TRBV29-1|TRBJ1-1
CSVAMNTEAFF
TGCAGCGTTGCAATGAACACTGAAGCTTTCTTT
>NA|TRBD2|TRBV4-1|TRBJ2-3
CASSQDRSSGLDTQYF
TGCGCCAGCAGCCAAGACCGGTCTAGCGGGCTAGATACGCAGTATTTT
>NA|NA|TRBV2|TRBJ2-7
CASKQGSYEQYF
TGTGCCAGTAAACAGGGTTCCTACGAGCAGTACTTC
>NA|TRBD2|TRBV4-1|TRBJ2-1
CASSQDVAGGRYNEQFF
TGCGCCAGCAGCCAAGACGTCGCGGGAGGAAGGTACAATGAGCAGTTCTTC
>NA|NA|TRBV5-4|TRBJ2-5
CASSRQGQETQYF
TGTGCCAGCAGCCGCCAGGGACAAGAGACCCAGTACTTC
>few|TRBD1|TRBV19|TRBJ1-2
CASSIGTGGADTF
TGTGCCAGTAGTATCGGGACAGGGGGCGCAGACACCTTC
>NA|TRBD2|TRBV11-2|TRBJ2-1
CASSLERLAGGLYNEQFF
TGTGCCAGCAGCTTAGAAAGACTAGCGGGAGGCCTCTACAATGAGCAGTTCTTC
>NA|NA|TRBV7-2|TRBJ2-7
CASSLVGATYEQYF
TGTGCCAGCAGCTTAGTGGGAGCTACCTACGAGCAGTACTTC
>NA|NA|TRBV28|TRBJ1-2
CASRGSSGVFNYGYTF
TGTGCCAGCAGGGGGTCCAGCGGGGTGTTTAACTATGGCTACACCTTC